This T cell receptor beta chain originates from a study of identical twins. V shed 1 base and J shed 2 bases, with 10 bases lying between them. Germline CDR1 reads SGHRS; CDR2 reads YFSETQ. The CDR3 sequence is 15 residues long. TCRdb re-called the 5' RACE reads through MiXCR, storing one row per CDR3 protein. Of approximately 1.8 million distinct CDR3 sequences detected, less than 40% appear once; the ten largest clones hold about 0.27%. The gene calls are TRBV5-1 and TRBJ2-1; the D gene could be TRBD1 or TRBD2 (5 bases each). Sequencing was performed on cord blood. The clonotype comes from a newborn girl in good health. Written as DNA, the CDR3 is TGCGCCAGCAGCTTGTCGGGGCCGGCCTACAATGAGCAGTTCTTC. Translating gives CASSLSGPAYNEQFF.